This TCR beta chain was obtained from a study of cytomegalovirus exposure and HLA in healthy donors. The PCR had 60 Vbeta and 13 Jbeta primers. Assay used: immunoSEQ multiplex PCR; TCRdb lists only in-frame clones, some missing. Of 140,000 or so clones in the sample, more than 60% were seen once. This clone appeared a few times. The clonotype was recovered from a male donor in good health and CMV-seronegative. The sample consisted of PBMCs.

CDR3 protein: CATWTGLSSYEQYF. CDR3 bases: TGTGCCACCTGGACAGGTCTGAGCTCCTACGAGCAGTACTTC. This chain uses TRBV28 with TRBJ2-7, with 7 positions matching TRBD1. J lost 0 bases, V lost 10 bases, and 9 bases had no gene match. Germline CDR1 and CDR2: MDHEN and SYDVKM. The CDR3 covers 14 residues.